Below are 16 T cell receptor beta chains sequenced from a single sample in a study of cytomegalovirus exposure and HLA in healthy donors. PCR involved 60 Vbeta and 13 Jbeta primers. The protocol was immunoSEQ multiplex PCR, while the TCRdb copy is restricted to in-frame clones and leaves out a portion. There are 200,000 or so clones in the sample; roughly 84% occur only once, and about 0.26% lies in the top ten. Sequencing input: PBMCs. All receptors come from a boy between 10 and 17 years old in good health and CMV-seronegative.

V gene TRBV14 combines with J gene TRBJ2-5; no firm D call. Germline V lookup: CDR1 SGHDN, CDR2 FVKESK. V was trimmed by 4 bases and J by 5 bases, leaving 14 bases between them. This CDR3 has 14 amino acids. In DNA form, the CDR3 reads TGTGCCAGCAGCCCCCTTCTTTCCTCCGAGACCCAGTACTTC. Its protein product is CASSPLLSSETQYF.

V usage is TRBV5-4 and J usage is TRBJ2-1; tentative D call: TRBD2 (6 bases). V was pared by 4 bases and J by 5 bases, with 13 bases between. CDR1 is SGHNT, CDR2 YYREEE, per germline (reference sequence). The CDR3 has 14 residues. The CDR3 region has the DNA TGTGCCAGCAGCGGGGAGGCTAGAAACAATGAGCAGTTCTTC. It specifies CASSGEARNNEQFF.

This sequence joins TRBV4-1 and TRBJ1-4; D is unclear. CDR1 is MGHRA, CDR2 YSYEKL, per germline. The length of the CDR3 is 13 residues. V dropped 2 bases and J dropped 7 bases, with 8 bases sitting between them. CDR3 bases: TGCGCCAGCAGCCAACTTAGTGTTGAAAAACTGTTTTTT. This codes for CASSQLSVEKLFF.

The genes are TRBV6-1 and TRBJ1-2; D is unresolved. Per germline, CDR1 MNHNS and CDR2 SASEGT. CDR3 length: 18 residues. The V end lost 1 base, the J end lost 6 bases, and 24 bases lay between the germline ends. CDR3 sequence reads: CASSEESKVSLLNHGYTF. CDR3 DNA sequence: TGTGCCAGCAGTGAAGAGTCTAAAGTCTCGCTGTTAAACCATGGCTACACCTTC.

The gene calls are TRBV5-1 and TRBJ2-7, with 8 bases matching TRBD2. CDR3 length: 14 amino acids. Per germline, CDR1 SGHRS and CDR2 YFSETQ. V gave up 2 bases and J gave up 6 bases; unmatched junction bases: 7. CDR3 protein: CASSFPGGEREQYF. In DNA, the CDR3 is TGCGCCAGCAGCTTCCCCGGGGGGGAACGCGAGCAGTACTTC.

The rearrangement joins TRBV7-9 to TRBJ1-3, with no clear D. Germline lookup yields CDR1 SEHNR and CDR2 FQNEAQ (reference sequence). This CDR3 region has 12 residues. V was shortened by 7 bases and J by 9 bases, with 13 bases between the two germline ends. The CDR3 region has the DNA TGTGCCAGCACCCCCGGAGAAACCACCATATATTTT. Translating gives CASTPGETTIYF.

This clone was recorded once. In DNA form, the CDR3 reads TGTGCCAGCAGTCCCCTAGCGGGGAGCTCCTACGAGCAGTACTTC. This encodes CASSPLAGSSYEQYF. The V and J genes are TRBV28 and TRBJ2-7; 9 nucleotides line up with TRBD2. The CDR3 has 15 residues. Germline V gene data show CDR1 as MDHEN and CDR2 as SYDVKM. V gave up 5 bases and J gave up 0 bases; unmatched junction bases: 5.

The V call is TRBV4-1, the J call TRBJ2-1; possibly TRBD1 for D (5 bases). CDR1 and CDR2 (germline): MGHRA, YSYEKL. V lost 0 bases and J lost 7, with 13 bases in between. The CDR3 runs to 15 residues. The CDR3 spells CASSQDQGVVNEQFF. CDR3 bases: TGCGCCAGCAGCCAAGATCAAGGGGTCGTGAATGAGCAGTTCTTC.

V and J are TRBV7-8 and TRBJ2-2, with TRBD2 identical over 9 bases. The V segment lost 1 base and the J segment 7 bases; nucleotides outside the gene matches: 16. Germline CDR1 is SGHVS and CDR2 is FQNEAQ. The CDR3 is 19 residues long. CDR3 in amino acids: CASSLVPLGSGGFGGELFF. In DNA form, the CDR3 reads TGTGCCAGCAGCTTAGTACCCTTGGGGAGCGGGGGGTTTGGCGGGGAGCTGTTTTTT.

The chain has TRBV20-1 and TRBJ1-1; D remains ambiguous. The germline V and J ends were trimmed by 3 bases and 6 bases, with 8 bases remaining between them. There are 11 residues in the CDR3. CDR1 is DFQATT and CDR2 is SNEGSKA in the germline V gene (reference sequence). The CDR3 sequence: CSARAQAEAFF. CDR3 nucleotide sequence: TGCAGTGCTAGGGCCCAGGCTGAAGCTTTCTTT.

The rearrangement joins TRBV14 to TRBJ2-1; D possibly corresponds to TRBD2 (5 bases). Germline lookup yields CDR1 SGHDN and CDR2 FVKESK. This CDR3 spans 14 amino acids. Trimming removed 1 base from V and 7 bases from J, with 11 bases in between. Here the CDR3 DNA reads TGTGCCAGCAGCCAAGTGCGACTATTGAATGAGCAGTTCTTC. As protein: CASSQVRLLNEQFF.

The rearrangement links TRBV5-8 to TRBJ2-7; 9 bases match TRBD2. From germline, CDR1 is SGHTS and CDR2 YDEGEE. The CDR3 sequence is 15 residues long. The junction had 7 bases not matched to a gene; V was cut back by 4 bases and J by 2 bases. The CDR3 spells CASSLETSGTYEQYF. The CDR3 DNA is TGTGCCAGCAGCCTCGAGACTAGCGGCACCTACGAGCAGTACTTC.

The V call is TRBV15, the J call TRBJ2-2, with D tentatively TRBD2 (6 bases). The V gene's germline CDR1 is LNHNV and CDR2 YYDKDF (reference sequence). The ends were cut back, 2 bases at V and 6 bases at J, with 10 bases in the middle. The CDR3 runs to 14 residues. This CDR3 is CATSRSWGAGELFF. The CDR3 bases are TGTGCCACCAGCAGATCCTGGGGGGCCGGGGAGCTGTTTTTT.

There are a few counts of this clone. The chain has TRBV6-1 and TRBJ1-5; D not resolved. The CDR3 extends over 14 amino acids. Trimming removed 5 bases from V and 0 bases from J, with 8 bases in between. The V gene's germline CDR1 is MNHNS and CDR2 SASEGT. The CDR3 bases are TGTGCCAGCAGTCTCAGGTATAGCAATCAGCCCCAGCATTTT. Amino acid sequence: CASSLRYSNQPQHF.

The table lists this clone with a count of one. The rearrangement uses TRBV7-9 and TRBJ1-1; possible D gene TRBD1, 5 bases. This CDR3 comprises 15 residues. Trimming left V 0 bases short and J 0 bases short, with 8 bases between. Germline CDR1 is SEHNR and CDR2 is FQNEAQ (reference sequence). In DNA, the CDR3 is TGTGCCAGCAGCTTAGCGGCAGGGTTGAACACTGAAGCTTTCTTT. As protein: CASSLAAGLNTEAFF.

This chain joins TRBV2 and TRBJ2-7; D remains unclear. Per the germline V gene, CDR1 is SNHLY and CDR2 is FYNNEI. This CDR3 has 14 amino acids. Trimming pared 6 bases from V and 0 bases from J, leaving 12 bases between. CDR3 sequence: CASRITASSYEQYF. CDR3 in DNA: TGTGCCAGCAGGATTACTGCTAGCTCCTACGAGCAGTACTTC.